The present entry profiles one TCR beta chain with its context. Its antigen target is currently unknown. No much larger clonotype is one base removed from it; base qualities were not supplied. Using the deep immunoSEQ assay, TCR CDR3 regions were amplified from genomic DNA by multiplex PCR. Extracted genomic DNA from each cell subset was spread evenly across all wells of several immunoSEQ 96-well plates, with each plate serving as a replicate. For sorted subsets, roughly 200 ng of genomic DNA, equivalent to 25,000 to 35,000 T cell genomes, went into each replicate PCR. The purified libraries were quantified using a Qubit 3.0 fluorometer, sized with a Bioanalyzer 2100, and then quantified again using the KAPA Library Quantification kit. Each immunoSEQ 96-well plate was sequenced on its own single-read 150-cycle Illumina NextSeq 550 flow cell. Concerning the study's data processing: Because the immunoSEQ output held only junctional sequences and lacked quality scores, the filtering could not match the filtering applied to full-length reads. To assign V/J genes and CDR3, sequences were annotated against IMGT germline references using PyIR, a Python wrapper for IgBLAST v1.9. Any read was removed if the V/J assignment was weak (E-value above 1e-6), the CDR3 was missing, or the read contained stop codons, out-of-frame junctions, or ambiguous translated residues. V3J clonotypes were defined as sequences sharing an identical inferred V gene, J gene, and CDR3 amino acid sequence. Percentage overlap between repertoires was calculated by dividing the number of shared unique clonotypes by the size of the smaller repertoire. Three approaches were used to assess repertoire richness: RTK rarefaction, the Chao1 estimator, and Recon v2.1 estimates of unobserved clonotypes. Generation probabilities were computed with OLGA for all TCRbeta clonotypes obtained by the gDNA method from several donors. The clones in this table, taken by TCRdb from immuneACCESS, are in-frame only. Not every clone is retained; where verified, under half of the shortfall comes from an unresolved V gene, and the cause of the rest is unknown. V, J and clone size are taken as reported in that table, and D and trimming were inferred from the DNA itself. The sample data list under 650,000 clones, and almost 97% of these were observed just once. Clones ranked in the top ten supply 0.06% of the sample.

Trimming removed 0 bases from V and 3 bases from J, leaving 7 bases between the germline ends. Sequences MGHRA (CDR1) and YSYEKL (CDR2) are obtained from the germline V gene. The CDR3 holds 14 amino acids from the cysteine to the phenylalanine. This entry keeps only the CDR3 DNA: 42 bases, framed from base 1. Healthy HIV-negative adults with no recently reported acute infections or vaccinations were included as donors. Only Caucasian adults living in Nashville, Tennessee, USA were represented among the donors. Magnetic negative selection was used to enrich CD4+ T cells, after which naive cells were positively selected on CD45RA and the negative fraction became the memory subset. Blood was obtained by leukapheresis, after which PBMCs were separated by Ficoll-Histopaque density gradient centrifugation and cryopreserved in liquid nitrogen vapor phase. Analytical flow cytometry was used to check the purity and quantity of each magnetically sorted T cell population. Genomic DNA was isolated from each sorted fraction and quantified by UV absorbance on a Nanodrop 2000c.

This entry comes from a study of shared clonotypes between healthy human individuals (TCRdb year 2020). Regarding the complete study: The cohort included a few men and two women between 18 and 49 years of age. For each donor, three plates each were used for CD4 naive and CD4 memory, two plates were used for CD8 naive, and one plate was used for CD8 memory. To estimate repertoire size and how much clonotype sharing occurs between individuals, the study deeply sequenced the blood TCR repertoires of roughly 5 healthy adults. Different laboratories and diverse techniques were used to prepare libraries and sequence TCR repertoires, to increase sequencing depth and limit assay-specific biases. Each donor's leukapheresis produced roughly between about 0.85 and 10 billion PBMCs.

Study-wide conclusions, independent of this receptor: Even with the large sequencing depth, rarefaction of the sorted-subset datasets indicated that sequencing was incomplete. Approximately 5% of naive CD4, roughly 3.5% of naive CD8, approximately 2.2% of memory CD4, and about 0.4% of memory CD8 clonotypes were shared across several donors. Compared with non-shared clonotypes, clonotypes shared by all four sorted-subset donors had higher generation probabilities. Pairwise subsampling led to the expectation that sequencing depth would affect the degree of clonotype sharing among donors. Naive subsets generally had larger estimated clonotype richness than memory subsets did. Sampling was limited to blood, and TCR repertoires in tissue likely differ from TCR repertoires in blood. The genetic and exposure-history diversity represented was limited by the small number of donors.

The sequenced material came from naive CD4+ T cells sorted from blood. In light of the paper, this sample's cell subset or site label describes: CD45RA+ positively selected. This chain joins TRBV4-1 to TRBJ2-3, with no confident D gene call. The receptor was isolated from a woman aged 30 to 39 in good health. This receptor has the CDR3 CASSQDPVTDTQYF. The bases read TGCGCCAGCAGCCAAGATCCGGTAACAGATACGCAGTATTTT.